The entry below describes one TCR beta chain. This sample was included in a study of blood T cell repertoires in COVID-19. Across the study: Sample material is recorded as cDNA or gDNA derived from T cells, B-cell-depleted T cells, or PBMCs.

In germline, CDR1 is SGHRS, CDR2 YFSETQ. V was cut by 4 bases and J by 4 bases, with 10 bases left in between. CDR3 length: 13 amino acids. Generated by immunoSEQ multiplex PCR, the TCRdb table keeps only in-frame clones and is missing some. The sample lists approximately 230,000 clones; approximately 89% were seen once. This clonotype was sampled from a woman in her twenties or thirties with COVID-19, enrolled during active disease. This chain connects TRBV5-1 to TRBJ2-3; D remains unclear. Input material: peripheral blood. The CDR3 here is CASSPYYSDTQYF. As DNA, the CDR3 is TGCGCCAGCAGCCCCTACTACTCAGATACGCAGTATTTT. Complete variable domain (other parts from reference TRBV5-1 and TRBJ2-3): KAGVTQTPRYLIKTRGQQVTLSCSPISGHRSVSWYQQTPGQGLQFLFEYFSETQRNKGNFPGRFSGRQFSNSRSEMNVSTLELGDSALYLCASSPYYSDTQYFGPGTRLTVL.